The TCR beta chain described here comes from a study of T cells after yellow fever vaccination. Each CDR3 protein is one row after TCRdb ran MiXCR on the 5' RACE reads. This table has a few hundred thousand distinct CDR3 sequences, around 7% appearing once. This clonotype occurred many times. Germline CDR1 DFQATT, CDR2 SNEGSKA (reference sequence). V was shortened by 1 base and J by 3 bases, with 5 bases between the two germline ends. The CDR3 spans 12 residues. The sequencing here drew on CD4+ T cells sorted from PBMCs, taken 15 days after the yellow fever booster vaccination. This chain connects TRBV20-1 to TRBJ2-3; D tentatively reads TRBD1 or TRBD2 (5 bases each). The receptor's source is a man aged 25 to 40 who received the YFV17D yellow fever vaccine. Written as DNA, the CDR3 is TGCAGTGCTAGAGGGGGGACAGATACGCAGTATTTT. Its protein product is CSARGGTDTQYF.